These 32 T cell receptor beta chains were sequenced from one sample in a study of T cell responses to AZD1222 COVID-19 vaccine. Some clones are missing from TCRdb's copy, which holds only in-frame ones; the method was immunoSEQ multiplex PCR. The table includes 150,000 or so clones, approximately 91% detected once. The starting material was peripheral blood, obtained on day 0 of AZD1222 vaccination. These receptors were collected from an adult in good health.

This chain connects TRBV5-4 to TRBJ2-7, with D maybe TRBD2 (5 bases). Trimming left V 0 bases short and J 6 bases short, with 10 bases between. The CDR3 is made up of 13 amino acids. Germline values: CDR1 SGHNT, CDR2 YYREEE (reference sequence). CDR3 DNA sequence: TGTGCCAGCAGCTTGGACGGGGTTGGCGAGCAGTACTTC. Residues: CASSLDGVGEQYF.

The chain employs TRBV18 and TRBJ1-6, with 8 bases aligning to TRBD1. CDR1 and CDR2 (germline): KGHSH, LQKENI. The CDR3 runs 14 residues. V dropped 3 bases and J dropped 6; count of bases not matched to a gene: 1. CDR3 nucleotides: TGTGCCAGCTCACCTGACAGGGGTAATTCACCCCTCCACTTT. Translation gives CASSPDRGNSPLHF.

Here the CDR3 reads CASSQSGQGGSPLHF. The CDR3 bases are TGTGCCAGCAGCCAATCCGGCCAGGGGGGATCACCCCTCCACTTT. The chain uses TRBV3-1 (or the pseudogene TRBV3-2) and TRBJ1-6, with TRBD1 matching over 7 bases. Trimming took 2 bases from V and 10 from J; bases not matched to a gene: 8. CDR1 LGHDT and CDR2 YNNKEL come from the germline V gene (reference sequence). The CDR3 spans 15 residues.

This chain joins TRBV27 and TRBJ1-3; a weak D match, TRBD1 (6 bases). V gave up 5 bases and J gave up 0 bases, with 11 bases separating them. Germline V gives CDR1 MNHEY, CDR2 SMNVEV (reference sequence). This CDR3 spans 15 amino acids. This chain's CDR3 is CASSPWGASGNTIYF. In DNA form, the CDR3 reads TGTGCCAGCAGTCCCTGGGGGGCCTCTGGAAACACCATATATTTT.

The chain carries TRBV29-1 and TRBJ2-3; D uncertain. The length of the CDR3 is 14 residues. Trimming cost V 8 bases and J 3 bases, with 18 bases left between them. The germline V gene has CDR1 SQVTM and CDR2 ANQGSEA. This chain's CDR3 is CSSLVGVGTDTQYF. The DNA for the CDR3 is TGCAGCTCTCTGGTGGGTGTGGGGACAGATACGCAGTATTTT.

The chain couples TRBV3-1 (or the pseudogene TRBV3-2) to TRBJ2-3; D is ambiguous. Trimming removed 4 bases from V and 0 bases from J, with 11 bases in between. Germline CDR1 is LGHDT and CDR2 is YNNKEL (reference sequence). The CDR3 consists of 15 residues. CDR3 sequence reads: CASSLTGSSTDTQYF. CDR3 sequence (DNA): TGTGCCAGCAGCCTCACGGGTTCGAGCACAGATACGCAGTATTTT.

This chain links TRBV24-1 with TRBJ2-1, with D uncertain. V gave up 3 bases and J gave up 7 bases, with 6 bases separating them. CDR1 is KGHDR and CDR2 is SFDVKD in the germline V gene. The CDR3 is made up of 12 amino acids. This CDR3 is CATSDGINEQFF. The CDR3 DNA follows: TGTGCCACCAGTGATGGGATTAATGAGCAGTTCTTC.

The chain uses TRBV7-3 and TRBJ2-2, with 7 bases fitting TRBD1. CDR3 length: 15 residues. CDR1 and CDR2 from the germline V gene are SGHTA and FQGTGA. Trimming at V came to 1 base and at J to 4 bases, leaving 3 bases not matched to a gene. DNA for the CDR3: TGTGCCAGCAGCTTAAACAGGGGTGGCACCGGGGAGCTGTTTTTT. This gives the protein CASSLNRGGTGELFF.

The chain is built from TRBV28 and TRBJ2-3; 7 bases are shared with TRBD2. J gave up 0 bases and V 5 bases, and 14 bases lay outside the gene matches. Germline CDR1 reads MDHEN; CDR2 reads SYDVKM. This CDR3 has 18 residues. CDR3 sequence (DNA): TGTGCCAGCAGTCCCCGGACTTCTCTAGCGGCTAGCACAGATACGCAGTATTTT. As protein: CASSPRTSLAASTDTQYF.

The chain is built from TRBV2 and TRBJ2-7; D perhaps matches TRBD1 (6 bases). The length of the CDR3 is 14 residues. The V gene lost 7 bases and the J gene lost 4 bases, with 17 bases spanning the gap. Germline loops: CDR1 SNHLY, CDR2 FYNNEI. The CDR3 spells CASTRGGPMYEQYF. The CDR3 DNA sequence: TGTGCCAGCACCAGAGGGGGACCGATGTACGAGCAGTACTTC.

The sample holds one count of this clone. The junction and the germline gene differ at one end; a read error may be behind it. The rearrangement joins TRBV30 to TRBJ1-1; D possibly corresponds to TRBD1 (5 bases). This CDR3 region has 15 residues. The germline V gene encodes CDR1 GTSNPN and CDR2 SVGIG (reference sequence). CDR3 sequence: CAWSVGGVLHTEALF. The CDR3 nucleotides are TGTGCCTGGAGTGTGGGGGGTGTCTTGCACACTGAAGCTCTCTTT.

This chain joins TRBV9 and TRBJ2-7, with D unclear. The CDR3 covers 14 residues. V shed 0 bases and J shed 0 bases, with 7 bases lying between them. The germline V gene encodes CDR1 SGDLS and CDR2 YYNGEE. CDR3 DNA sequence: TGTGCCAGCAGCGTAGCTCCGACCTCCTACGAGCAGTACTTC. Its protein is CASSVAPTSYEQYF.

The chain recombines TRBV15 with TRBJ1-1, with D maybe TRBD1 (6 bases). CDR3 size: 14 residues. Germline assignment: CDR1 LNHNV and CDR2 YYDKDF (reference sequence). The V and J ends lost 2 bases and 4 bases respectively, with 11 bases between them. CDR3 nucleotide sequence: TGTGCCACCAGCAGATCAAACAGGGTCACTGAAGCTTTCTTT. Translated, it gives CATSRSNRVTEAFF. The full variable domain, its missing parts supplied by reference TRBV15 and TRBJ1-1, is DAMVIQNPRYQVTQFGKPVTLSCSQTLNHNVMYWYQQKSSQAPKLLFHYYDKDFNNEADTPDNFQSRRPNTSFCFLDIRSPGLGDTAMYLCATSRSNRVTEAFFGQGTRLTVV.

In DNA, the CDR3 is TGTGCTCCCCCCGGGGGTTCTGGCGTCAAGACCATATATTTT. This encodes CAPPGGSGVKTIYF. The chain employs TRBV5-3 and TRBJ1-3; possible D gene TRBD1, 5 bases. TRBV5-3 is given ORF status, its function remaining uncertain. The CDR3 extends over 14 amino acids.

The rearrangement uses TRBV10-3 and TRBJ1-2; a weak D match, TRBD1 (5 bases). Per the germline V gene, CDR1 is ENHRY and CDR2 is SYGVKD. Trimming cost V 5 bases and J 4 bases, with 14 bases left between them. This CDR3 comprises 14 residues. The CDR3 region has the DNA TGTGCCATCAGTCCCTTGACAGAGACCTATGGCTACACCTTC. Protein sequence: CAISPLTETYGYTF.

The chain has TRBV6-6 and TRBJ2-3, with TRBD2 matching over 7 bases. J gave up 0 bases and V 0 bases, and 3 bases lay outside the gene matches. CDR1 and CDR2 from the germline V gene are MNHNY and SVGAGI (reference sequence). The CDR3 contains 16 residues. CDR3 sequence (DNA): TGTGCCAGCAGTTACTCCCGACTAGCTAGCACAGATACGCAGTATTTT. This gives the protein CASSYSRLASTDTQYF.

The V call is TRBV6-1, the J call TRBJ2-1; D uncertain. From germline, CDR1 is MNHNS and CDR2 SASEGT. The CDR3 runs 12 residues. V was cut by 3 bases and J by 15 bases, with 15 bases left in between. The CDR3 region has the DNA TGTGCCAGCAGTGATCTTTCCCAAACCCGGTTCTTC. This sequence encodes CASSDLSQTRFF.

The chain uses TRBV15 and TRBJ1-1; no definite D call. CDR1 LNHNV and CDR2 YYDKDF come from the germline V gene (reference sequence). This CDR3 contains 11 residues. The V gene lost 3 bases and the J gene lost 3 bases, with 2 bases spanning the gap. The CDR3 is CATSRDTEAFF. The CDR3 DNA reads TGTGCCACCAGCAGGGACACTGAAGCTTTCTTT.

The chain combines TRBV6-4 with TRBJ2-3; D uncertain. The CDR3 is 13 residues long. Germline loops: CDR1 MRHNA, CDR2 SNTAGT. Trimming shortened V by 10 bases and J by 0 bases, and 11 bases separated the two germline ends. The CDR3, as DNA: TGTGCCACCAGCGAGTCTAGCACAGATACGCAGTATTTT. Translated: CATSESSTDTQYF.

CDR3 nucleotide sequence: TGCAGCGTTCGGACAGGGCATGATGGCTACACCTTC. Its translation: CSVRTGHDGYTF. The genes are TRBV29-1 and TRBJ1-2; 8 bases match TRBD1. The CDR3 is 12 residues long. With V trimmed by 5 bases and J by 6 bases, 5 bases remained unmatched. Germline values: CDR1 SQVTM, CDR2 ANQGSEA.

The chain recombines TRBV28 with TRBJ1-6; D not resolved. The germline V and J ends were trimmed by 5 bases and 0 bases, with 8 bases remaining between them. This CDR3 has 15 residues. Germline V CDR1 and CDR2: MDHEN, SYDVKM. The CDR3 reads CASSDPDSYNSPLHF. The CDR3 region has the DNA TGTGCCAGCAGTGATCCAGACTCCTATAATTCACCCCTCCACTTT.

The chain combines TRBV27 with TRBJ1-1, with D possibly TRBD1 on 5 matching bases. The CDR3 has 13 residues. Germline CDR1 reads MNHEY; CDR2 reads SMNVEV (reference sequence). The V end was cut by 5 bases, the J end by 4 bases, with 11 bases between. CDR3 sequence (DNA): TGTGCCAGCAGTCCGGACAAGCTCACTGAAGCTTTCTTT. Translated, it gives CASSPDKLTEAFF.

The chain has TRBV12-3 or TRBV12-4 and TRBJ1-6, with unresolved D. The V gene lost 6 bases and the J gene lost 10 bases, with 13 bases spanning the gap. The CDR3 length is 13 residues. The CDR3 sequence: CASSRATDSPLHF. CDR3 coding DNA: TGTGCCAGCAGCCGGGCCACCGACTCACCCCTCCACTTT.

This clone is a singleton in its sample. The gene calls are TRBV7-6 and TRBJ1-2, with 10 bases that match TRBD1. The junction had 9 bases not matched to a gene; V was cut back by 8 bases and J by 6 bases. CDR3 length: 14 residues. CDR1 SGHVS and CDR2 FNYEAQ come from the germline V gene. The CDR3 reads CASSRDRGRDGYTF. CDR3 coding DNA: TGTGCCAGCTCCCGGGACAGGGGAAGGGATGGCTACACCTTC.

The V gene is TRBV7-8, the J gene TRBJ1-6; 9 positions match TRBD1. CDR1 SGHVS and CDR2 FQNEAQ come from the germline V gene. J lost 9 bases, V lost 4 bases, and 4 bases had no gene match. This CDR3 is built from 14 residues. CDR3: CASSSDRGTSPLHF. Here the CDR3 DNA reads TGTGCCAGCAGCTCGGACAGGGGTACTTCACCCCTCCACTTT. Variable domain in full (rest from reference TRBV7-8 and TRBJ1-6): GAGVSQSPRYKVAKRGQDVALRCDPISGHVSLFWYQQALGQGPEFLTYFQNEAQLDKSGLPSDRFFAERPEGSVSTLKIQRTQQEDSAVYLCASSSDRGTSPLHFGNGTRLTVT.

This chain uses TRBV27 with TRBJ1-2; D is unresolved. The CDR3 is 11 amino acids. CDR1 is MNHEY, CDR2 SMNVEV, per germline (reference sequence). V lost 8 bases, J lost 4 bases, and 8 bases lay in between. This CDR3 is CASGRLYGYTF. In DNA, the CDR3 is TGTGCCAGCGGCCGCCTCTATGGCTACACCTTC.

The chain carries TRBV4-3 and TRBJ1-5; D is uncertain. This CDR3 is built from 15 residues. The V gene lost 3 bases and the J gene lost 0 bases, with 9 bases spanning the gap. CDR1 is LGHNA and CDR2 is YSLEER in the germline V gene. In nucleotides, the CDR3 is TGCGCCAGCAGCCAGACACAGAATAGCAATCAGCCCCAGCATTTT. This encodes CASSQTQNSNQPQHF.

The rearrangement joins TRBV7-2 to TRBJ1-1, with D hard to call. Trimming shortened V by 7 bases and J by 0 bases, and 18 bases separated the two germline ends. This CDR3 has 16 residues. Germline CDR1 SGHTA, CDR2 FQGNSA. CDR3 DNA sequence: TGTGCCAGCATCCCCCAAGTACTTTACATGAACACTGAAGCTTTCTTT. This encodes CASIPQVLYMNTEAFF.

The V and J genes are TRBV7-2 and TRBJ1-1; 10 nucleotides align to TRBD1. The CDR3 totals 15 residues. J was trimmed by 3 bases and V by 1 base; bases with no gene match: 2. The V gene's germline CDR1 is SGHTA and CDR2 FQGNSA. The CDR3 here is CASSLVGTGDTEAFF. The CDR3 nucleotides read TGTGCCAGCAGCTTAGTTGGGACAGGGGACACTGAAGCTTTCTTT.

The chain recombines TRBV29-1 with TRBJ2-7, with D tentatively TRBD2 (5 bases). V lost 2 bases to trimming and J lost 3 bases, with 11 bases between them. Germline loops: CDR1 SQVTM, CDR2 ANQGSEA. This CDR3 is built from 13 residues. The CDR3 DNA reads as TGCAGCGTTGAAACCGGGAAGGACTACGAGCAGTACTTC. Residues: CSVETGKDYEQYF.

The chain links TRBV5-1 to TRBJ2-7; a weak D match, TRBD1 (6 bases). CDR1 is SGHRS, CDR2 YFSETQ, per germline. This CDR3 is built from 12 residues. Trimming removed 4 bases at V and 3 bases at J, with 8 bases between. CDR3 bases: TGCGCCAGCAGCGGGGGCCTCTACGAGCAGTACTTC. It is translated as CASSGGLYEQYF.

The chain recombines TRBV7-3 with TRBJ1-1; unclear D gene. Germline V CDR1 and CDR2: SGHTA, FQGTGA. V lost 0 bases and J 4 bases, leaving 9 bases between the germline ends. This CDR3 spans 14 amino acids. The CDR3 sequence: CASSLTGLGTEAFF. CDR3 bases: TGTGCCAGCAGCTTAACAGGTCTGGGCACTGAAGCTTTCTTT.